These 8 T cell receptor beta chains were all obtained from the same sample, sequenced in a study of blood T cell repertoires in COVID-19. The method was immunoSEQ multiplex PCR; TCRdb's version includes in-frame clones alone and lacks a portion of them. The profile covers under 300,000 clones, with approximately 84% appearing a single time and approximately 16% taken by the ten largest. Sequences were obtained from PBMCs or T cells enriched from blood (not recorded which). The origin of the receptors is a middle-aged man who had recovered from COVID-19.

The V and J genes are TRBV30 and TRBJ1-6; TRBD1 aligns across 7 bases. This CDR3 is built from 15 residues. The trim removed 1 base at V and 9 bases at J, leaving 9 bases unmatched. Germline CDR1 is GTSNPN and CDR2 is SVGIG (reference sequence). CDR3 sequence (DNA): TGTGCCTGGAGTGGAAAGAGGGGGCAGGGTTCACCCCTCCACTTT. This encodes CAWSGKRGQGSPLHF.

This sequence joins TRBV12-1 and TRBJ2-1; the table's D call, TRBD2, was not checked against the DNA. TRBV12-1 is a recognized pseudogene. The CDR3 is 15 residues long. The CDR3 nucleotides are TGTGCCAGTCCCCGCTTCCGGGAGGGTAGGCATGAGCAGTTCTTC. It translates to CASPRFREGRHEQFF.

A single count supports this clone. The rearrangement links TRBV15 to TRBJ1-2; D uncertain. The CDR3 is 14 amino acids. Germline V gene sequence: CDR1 LNHNV, CDR2 YYDKDF (reference sequence). Trimming removed 0 bases at V and 1 base at J, with 6 bases between. For the CDR3, the DNA is TGTGCCACCAGCAGAGATCGACTTAACTATGGCTACACCTTC. This encodes CATSRDRLNYGYTF.

The chain uses TRBV6-5 and TRBJ2-7; 8 nucleotides align to TRBD1. Germline loops: CDR1 MNHEY, CDR2 SVGAGI. The CDR3 extends over 15 amino acids. V shed 2 bases, J shed 3 bases, and the junction held 6 bases outside the gene matches. CDR3 sequence reads: CASSYRDRGGYEQYF. The CDR3 DNA is TGTGCCAGCAGTTACCGAGACAGGGGTGGCTACGAGCAGTACTTC.

The gene calls are TRBV18 and TRBJ1-1, with a possible D match to TRBD1 (5 bases). The CDR3 has 12 amino acids. The V end was cut by 5 bases, the J end by 5 bases, with 9 bases between. Germline-derived CDR1 and CDR2 are KGHSH and LQKENI. The CDR3 coding sequence is TGTGCCAGCTCATCGGGGACTACTGAAGCTTTCTTT. Protein: CASSSGTTEAFF.

The chain employs TRBV6-2 or TRBV6-3 and TRBJ1-2; possible D gene TRBD1, 5 bases. Between the trimmed V and J ends, which lost 6 bases and 4 bases, there was a span of 9 bases. The length of the CDR3 is 12 residues. Germline V lookup: CDR1 MNHEY, CDR2 SVGEGT. The CDR3: CASSPRGYGYTF. The CDR3 bases are TGTGCCAGCAGCCCAAGGGGCTATGGCTACACCTTC.

The V call is TRBV5-1, the J call TRBJ2-3, with a tentative D call TRBD2 (6 bases). The length of the CDR3 is 16 residues. V shed 1 base and J shed 10 bases, with 22 bases lying between them. In germline, CDR1 is SGHRS, CDR2 YFSETQ. The CDR3 bases are TGCGCCAGCAGCTTGTATGGGGAGACCCAGACGGGGGCGCAGTATTTT. It encodes CASSLYGETQTGAQYF.

This chain joins TRBV12-3 or TRBV12-4 and TRBJ2-1; 8 bases agree with TRBD1. The CDR3 sequence is 12 residues long. The V and J ends lost 8 bases and 7 bases, in that order; junction bases with no gene match: 4. CDR3 protein: CASRQGRNEQFF. The CDR3 DNA is TGTGCCAGCCGACAGGGGAGAAATGAGCAGTTCTTC.